This T cell receptor beta chain was observed in a study of T cell responses to AZD1222 COVID-19 vaccine. Regarding the study as a whole: Donors in the cohort were predominantly white British and more often female, and clonal diversity was possibly underestimated. Unmutated variant regions are reportedly targeted by nearly half of spike-specific TCRs. Sampling that yielded the repertoires occurred only after the peak T cell response.

This table comes from immunoSEQ multiplex PCR, and its TCRdb copy is limited to in-frame clones, with some not included. Found here are about 82,000 clones, around nine tenths of them singletons; the top ten hold around 3.2%. CDR1 and CDR2 from the germline V gene are MNHEY and SVGAGI. The CDR3 loop spans 15 amino acids. After removal of 4 bases from V and 0 bases from J, the junction contained 5 bases not matched to a gene. Points on this clone: Its target is unknown.

The sample was peripheral blood, taken 28 days after the second AZD1222 dose. This TCR was sampled from an adult who received the AZD1222 COVID-19 vaccine. The rearrangement links TRBV6-5 to TRBJ2-5, with 7 bases fitting TRBD1. The CDR3 here is CASSSFRGYQETQYF. The DNA for the CDR3 is TGTGCCAGCAGTTCTTTCAGGGGGTACCAAGAGACCCAGTACTTC.